A selection of T cell receptor beta chains follows, all from one sample in a study of patients and donors after allogeneic stem cell transplantation. TCRdb fed the RT-PCR reads into MiXCR, producing one record per CDR3 protein. The sample comprises roughly 940,000 distinct CDR3 sequences, roughly 18% of which are singletons, and around 6% rests with the top ten. The sample was blood, either unsorted or a sorted T cell fraction (not recorded which). The receptors originated from a human donor who was either an allogeneic HSCT recipient or a stem cell or donor lymphocyte infusion donor (not recorded which). It is not recorded whose cells these are; they may come from a transplant donor. Each CDR3 is given with its conserved first and last residue. Fields, in order: V gene, J gene, clone size, D gene, CDR3 protein, CDR3 DNA. D genes are given only for firm matches. Expanded clones are given a class, and other clones once, few, many or no size at all.

v_call: TRBV4-2
j_call: TRBJ2-7
clone_size: many
d_call: .
cdr3_aa: CASSQVPVYEQYF
cdr3_nt: TGTGCCAGCAGCCAAGTACCGGTCTACGAGCAGTACTTC

v_call: TRBV20-1
j_call: TRBJ2-5
clone_size: few
d_call: TRBD2
cdr3_aa: CSARLAGRGETQYF
cdr3_nt: TGCAGTGCCCGACTAGCGGGGAGGGGGGAGACCCAGTACTTC

v_call: TRBV7-2
j_call: TRBJ2-3
clone_size: few
d_call: .
cdr3_aa: CASSHPERASSTDTQYF
cdr3_nt: TGTGCCAGCAGCCACCCGGAGAGGGCCTCTAGCACAGATACGCAGTATTTT

v_call: TRBV7-9
j_call: TRBJ2-7
clone_size: .
d_call: .
cdr3_aa: CASSLGPTPPYEQYF
cdr3_nt: TGTGCCAGCAGCTTGGGCCCTACTCCTCCCTACGAGCAGTACTTC

v_call: TRBV7-3
j_call: TRBJ2-7
clone_size: .
d_call: .
cdr3_aa: CASSPWGPGPYEQYF
cdr3_nt: TGTGCCAGCAGCCCATGGGGGCCTGGCCCCTACGAGCAGTACTTC

v_call: TRBV9
j_call: TRBJ2-7
clone_size: .
d_call: .
cdr3_aa: CASIVASSYEQYF
cdr3_nt: TGTGCCAGCATCGTAGCCAGCTCCTACGAGCAGTACTTC

v_call: TRBV15
j_call: TRBJ2-1
clone_size: few
d_call: .
cdr3_aa: CATSGLVENEQFF
cdr3_nt: TGTGCCACCAGCGGTCTAGTGGAGAATGAGCAGTTCTTC

v_call: TRBV14
j_call: TRBJ1-6
clone_size: few
d_call: TRBD1
cdr3_aa: CASSFRPAGGNSPLHF
cdr3_nt: TGTGCCAGCAGCTTTCGTCCGGCAGGGGGGAATTCACCCCTCCACTTT

v_call: TRBV4-3
j_call: TRBJ1-1
clone_size: .
d_call: .
cdr3_aa: CASSQDRGGAEAFF
cdr3_nt: TGCGCCAGCAGCCAAGACAGGGGAGGCGCTGAAGCTTTCTTT

v_call: TRBV20-1
j_call: TRBJ2-7
clone_size: few
d_call: TRBD1
cdr3_aa: CSAHRDRGYEQYF
cdr3_nt: TGCAGTGCTCACCGGGACAGGGGGTACGAGCAGTACTTC

v_call: TRBV5-6
j_call: TRBJ2-5
clone_size: .
d_call: .
cdr3_aa: CASSPTYQETQYF
cdr3_nt: TGTGCCAGCAGTCCCACGTACCAAGAGACCCAGTACTTC

v_call: TRBV20-1
j_call: TRBJ2-3
clone_size: .
d_call: .
cdr3_aa: CSAAGLITDTQYF
cdr3_nt: TGCAGTGCCGCGGGACTCATCACAGATACGCAGTATTTT

v_call: TRBV2
j_call: TRBJ2-7
clone_size: .
d_call: TRBD2
cdr3_aa: CASHAGRGEQYF
cdr3_nt: TGTGCCAGCCATGCAGGGAGGGGCGAGCAGTACTTC

v_call: TRBV6-1
j_call: TRBJ1-1
clone_size: .
d_call: .
cdr3_aa: CASRKTSGTEAFF
cdr3_nt: TGTGCCAGCAGAAAAACCTCGGGCACTGAAGCTTTCTTT

v_call: TRBV11-2
j_call: TRBJ1-3
clone_size: .
d_call: TRBD1
cdr3_aa: CASSYRTEYRGQSGNTIYF
cdr3_nt: TGTGCCAGCAGCTACCGGACGGAATACAGGGGGCAATCTGGAAACACCATATATTTT

v_call: TRBV14
j_call: TRBJ2-7
clone_size: .
d_call: .
cdr3_aa: CASSQVGGGDEQYF
cdr3_nt: TGTGCCAGCAGCCAAGTGGGTGGGGGTGACGAGCAGTACTTC

v_call: TRBV6-2/TRBV6-3
j_call: TRBJ2-7
clone_size: few
d_call: TRBD1
cdr3_aa: CASTHTGGYEQYF
cdr3_nt: TGTGCCAGCACACATACAGGGGGCTACGAGCAGTACTTC

v_call: TRBV7-8
j_call: TRBJ2-1
clone_size: few
d_call: .
cdr3_aa: CASSSGGSLNEQFF
cdr3_nt: TGTGCCAGCAGCTCCGGGGGCAGCTTGAATGAGCAGTTCTTC

v_call: TRBV12-3/TRBV12-4
j_call: TRBJ2-2
clone_size: .
d_call: TRBD2
cdr3_aa: CASSLASGRDTGELFF
cdr3_nt: TGTGCCAGCAGTTTAGCTAGCGGGAGGGACACCGGGGAGCTGTTTTTT

v_call: TRBV15
j_call: TRBJ1-1
clone_size: few
d_call: .
cdr3_aa: CATSRERQPMNTEAFF
cdr3_nt: TGTGCCACCAGCAGAGAACGACAGCCTATGAACACTGAAGCTTTCTTT

v_call: TRBV12-3/TRBV12-4
j_call: TRBJ2-5
clone_size: few
d_call: TRBD2
cdr3_aa: CASSLTGEGETQYF
cdr3_nt: TGTGCCAGCAGTTTAACCGGGGAGGGAGAGACCCAGTACTTC

v_call: TRBV18
j_call: TRBJ2-1
clone_size: few
d_call: TRBD2
cdr3_aa: CASSPFSGGLEQFF
cdr3_nt: TGTGCCAGCTCACCATTCAGCGGGGGGCTTGAGCAGTTCTTC

v_call: TRBV20-1
j_call: TRBJ2-7
clone_size: few
d_call: .
cdr3_aa: CSAAPGARYEQYF
cdr3_nt: TGCAGTGCTGCTCCCGGGGCGAGGTACGAGCAGTACTTC

v_call: TRBV29-1
j_call: TRBJ1-1
clone_size: few
d_call: .
cdr3_aa: CSVATTGSYVEAFF
cdr3_nt: TGCAGCGTGGCCACCACAGGTTCGTACGTTGAAGCTTTCTTT

v_call: TRBV27
j_call: TRBJ2-7
clone_size: .
d_call: .
cdr3_aa: CASSLRGDYEQYF
cdr3_nt: TGTGCCAGCAGTTTGAGAGGGGACTACGAGCAGTACTTC

v_call: TRBV7-9
j_call: TRBJ1-1
clone_size: .
d_call: .
cdr3_aa: CASSARLGGRKDTEAFF
cdr3_nt: TGTGCCAGCAGCGCCAGATTGGGGGGCCGGAAGGACACTGAAGCTTTCTTT

v_call: TRBV20-1
j_call: TRBJ2-1
clone_size: .
d_call: TRBD2
cdr3_aa: CSATGGLAGVSYNEQFF
cdr3_nt: TGCAGTGCTACTGGGGGACTAGCGGGAGTATCCTACAATGAGCAGTTCTTC

v_call: TRBV5-1
j_call: TRBJ2-3
clone_size: few
d_call: TRBD1
cdr3_aa: CASSSGRDRLGITDTQYF
cdr3_nt: TGCGCCAGCAGCTCCGGACGGGACAGGTTAGGCATCACAGATACGCAGTATTTT

v_call: TRBV6-2/TRBV6-3
j_call: TRBJ1-1
clone_size: few
d_call: .
cdr3_aa: CASSYVGRDTEAFF
cdr3_nt: TGTGCCAGCAGTTACGTTGGCAGGGACACTGAAGCTTTCTTT

v_call: TRBV5-1
j_call: TRBJ2-2
clone_size: .
d_call: .
cdr3_aa: CASSLAVVNTGELFF
cdr3_nt: TGCGCCAGCAGCTTGGCCGTAGTTAACACCGGGGAGCTGTTTTTT

v_call: TRBV20-1
j_call: TRBJ2-1
clone_size: once
d_call: TRBD2
cdr3_aa: CSARGGLAYDEQFF
cdr3_nt: TGCAGTGCTAGAGGGGGACTAGCGTACGATGAGCAGTTCTTC

v_call: TRBV19
j_call: TRBJ2-4
clone_size: few
d_call: TRBD1
cdr3_aa: CASSGKFGTGEDIQYF
cdr3_nt: TGTGCCAGTAGTGGGAAATTTGGGACAGGGGAAGACATTCAGTACTTC

v_call: TRBV4-2
j_call: TRBJ2-2
clone_size: .
d_call: .
cdr3_aa: CASSQERQENTGELFF
cdr3_nt: TGTGCCAGCAGCCAAGAGCGGCAGGAGAACACCGGGGAGCTGTTTTTT

v_call: TRBV25-1
j_call: TRBJ1-4
clone_size: .
d_call: TRBD1
cdr3_aa: CASSGTGVGGEKLFF
cdr3_nt: TGTGCCAGCAGTGGGACAGGGGTCGGGGGTGAAAAACTGTTTTTT

v_call: TRBV7-8
j_call: TRBJ1-2
clone_size: few
d_call: TRBD1
cdr3_aa: CASSPGTGRLNYGYTF
cdr3_nt: TGTGCCAGCAGCCCGGGGACAGGGCGACTTAACTATGGCTACACCTTC

v_call: TRBV10-3
j_call: TRBJ2-2
clone_size: few
d_call: .
cdr3_aa: CAIRPVGGDTGELFF
cdr3_nt: TGTGCCATCAGGCCCGTTGGGGGAGACACCGGGGAGCTGTTTTTT

v_call: TRBV20-1
j_call: TRBJ2-5
clone_size: .
d_call: .
cdr3_aa: CSASRGAQETQYF
cdr3_nt: TGCAGTGCTAGTCGGGGGGCCCAAGAGACCCAGTACTTC

v_call: TRBV7-8
j_call: TRBJ2-7
clone_size: .
d_call: .
cdr3_aa: CASSPRRAGGSRITTYEQYF
cdr3_nt: TGTGCCAGCAGTCCCCGGAGGGCAGGCGGTTCCCGAATAACCACCTACGAGCAGTACTTC

v_call: TRBV12-3/TRBV12-4
j_call: TRBJ2-1
clone_size: many
d_call: TRBD2
cdr3_aa: CASSFRLAGGEQFF
cdr3_nt: TGTGCCAGCAGTTTTAGACTAGCGGGGGGTGAGCAGTTCTTC

v_call: TRBV5-5
j_call: TRBJ2-3
clone_size: .
d_call: .
cdr3_aa: CASSLAPGGRTDTQYF
cdr3_nt: TGTGCCAGCAGCTTGGCGCCCGGGGGGCGCACAGATACGCAGTATTTT

v_call: TRBV20-1
j_call: TRBJ2-2
clone_size: .
d_call: TRBD2
cdr3_aa: CSAHLAGRSGGRTGELFF
cdr3_nt: TGCAGTGCCCATCTAGCGGGGCGGAGCGGGGGACGAACCGGGGAGCTGTTTTTT

v_call: TRBV6-1
j_call: TRBJ1-1
clone_size: many
d_call: TRBD1
cdr3_aa: CASRKGQTNTEAFF
cdr3_nt: TGTGCCAGCAGAAAGGGACAGACGAACACTGAAGCTTTCTTT

v_call: TRBV2
j_call: TRBJ1-2
clone_size: .
d_call: .
cdr3_aa: CASRSTINWMDGYTF
cdr3_nt: TGTGCCAGCAGATCGACTATCAATTGGATGGATGGCTACACCTTC

v_call: TRBV12-3/TRBV12-4
j_call: TRBJ2-1
clone_size: few
d_call: TRBD1
cdr3_aa: CASRQGGQGRHEQFF
cdr3_nt: TGTGCCAGCCGACAAGGGGGACAGGGGAGACATGAGCAGTTCTTC

v_call: TRBV6-7
j_call: TRBJ2-1
clone_size: few
d_call: .
cdr3_aa: CASSCSNEQFF
cdr3_nt: TGTGCCAGCAGTTGTAGTAATGAGCAGTTCTTC

v_call: TRBV24-1
j_call: TRBJ1-1
clone_size: .
d_call: TRBD1
cdr3_aa: CATRQGARNTEAFF
cdr3_nt: TGTGCCACCAGACAGGGGGCGAGGAACACTGAAGCTTTCTTT

v_call: TRBV20-1
j_call: TRBJ1-5
clone_size: once
d_call: .
cdr3_aa: CSARAPGPADYKGSNQPQHF
cdr3_nt: TGCAGTGCTAGGGCCCCGGGACCCGCCGATTATAAGGGTAGCAATCAGCCCCAGCATTTT

v_call: TRBV24-1
j_call: TRBJ2-1
clone_size: .
d_call: TRBD2
cdr3_aa: CATGPSGRLRNEQFF
cdr3_nt: TGTGCCACCGGCCCTAGCGGGAGGTTGAGGAATGAGCAGTTCTTC